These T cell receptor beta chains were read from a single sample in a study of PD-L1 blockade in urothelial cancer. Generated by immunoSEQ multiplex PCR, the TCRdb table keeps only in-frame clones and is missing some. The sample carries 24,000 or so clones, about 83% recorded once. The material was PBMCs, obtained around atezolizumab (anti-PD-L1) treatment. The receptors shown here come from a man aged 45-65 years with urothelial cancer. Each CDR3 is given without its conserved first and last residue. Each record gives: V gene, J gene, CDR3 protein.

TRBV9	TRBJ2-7	ASSVGGGAGDEQY
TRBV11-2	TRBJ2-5	ASSPRPGGQETQY
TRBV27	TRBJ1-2	ASSPTGYGYT
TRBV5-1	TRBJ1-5	ASSLGTGVNQPQH
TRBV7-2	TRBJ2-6	ASSLGDGSPSGANVLT
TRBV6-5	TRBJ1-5	ASSSGGSNQPQH
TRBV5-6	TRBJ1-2	ASSLLGQDYGYT
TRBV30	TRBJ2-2	AWRIQGSGNTGELF
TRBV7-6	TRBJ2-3	ASSLVSTDTQY
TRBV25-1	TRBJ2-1	ASSAPPGQPTDNEQF
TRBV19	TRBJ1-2	ASSMDREVLYGYT
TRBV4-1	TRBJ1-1	ASSQVLSVNRAEAF
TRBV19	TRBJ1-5	ASSSGQGANSNQPQH
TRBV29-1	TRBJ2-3	SVAGLAGGTDTQY
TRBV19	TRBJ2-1	ASSILLAGEMLNEQF
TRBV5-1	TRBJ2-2	ASSPGESGELF
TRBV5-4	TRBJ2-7	ASSPGMGAGYEQY
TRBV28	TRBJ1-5	ASSYGPTGRTNQPQH
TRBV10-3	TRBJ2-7	AISDRLAVISYEQY
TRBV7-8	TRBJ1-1	ASSRLLNTEAF
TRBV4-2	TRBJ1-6	ASSQEGQGNSPLH
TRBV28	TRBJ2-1	ASSPFNEQF
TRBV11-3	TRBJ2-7	ASSRTSEGYEQY
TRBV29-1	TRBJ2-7	SVQFGTGLSQQY
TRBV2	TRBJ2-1	ASWRGLARNEQF
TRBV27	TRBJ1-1	ASSSARDRNTEAF
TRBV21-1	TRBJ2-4	ASSTGRTKNIQY
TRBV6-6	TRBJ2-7	ASSYSPDSYEQY
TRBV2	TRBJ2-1	ASIVRTVYNEQF
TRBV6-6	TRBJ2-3	ASSPGLVRGTQY
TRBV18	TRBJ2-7	ASSPLAQGQGAYEQY
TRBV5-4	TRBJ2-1	ASSPPGQGNNEQF
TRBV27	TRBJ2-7	ASSQTGLGYEQY
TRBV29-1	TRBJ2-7	SVGGGDGEQY
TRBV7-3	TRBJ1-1	ASSSTGGAGEAF
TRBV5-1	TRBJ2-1	ASWESAEQF
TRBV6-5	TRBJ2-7	ATQLFTGGYEQY
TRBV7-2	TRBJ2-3	ASSPQSGETDTQY
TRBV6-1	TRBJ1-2	ASSDEAQGNYGYT
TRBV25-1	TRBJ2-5	ASSGIQGGTQY
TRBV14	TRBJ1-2	ASSLRTGWNYGYT
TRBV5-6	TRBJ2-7	ASSLGTGMHEQY